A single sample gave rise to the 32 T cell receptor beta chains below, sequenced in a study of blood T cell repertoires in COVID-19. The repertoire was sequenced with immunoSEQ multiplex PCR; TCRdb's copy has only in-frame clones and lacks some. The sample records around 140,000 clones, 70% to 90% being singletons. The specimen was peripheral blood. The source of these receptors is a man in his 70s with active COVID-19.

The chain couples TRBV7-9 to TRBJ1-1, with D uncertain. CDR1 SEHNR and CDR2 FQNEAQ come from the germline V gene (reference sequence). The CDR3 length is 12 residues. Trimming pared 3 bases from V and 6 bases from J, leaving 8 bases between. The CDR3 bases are TGTGCCAGCAGCTTTCGGAGGGCTGAAGCTTTCTTT. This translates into CASSFRRAEAFF.

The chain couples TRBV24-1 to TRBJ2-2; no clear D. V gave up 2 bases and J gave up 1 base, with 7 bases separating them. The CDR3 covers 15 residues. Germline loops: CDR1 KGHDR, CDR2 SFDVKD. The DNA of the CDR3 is TGTGCCACCAGTGATTCCGGCGGGAACACCGGGGAGCTGTTTTTT. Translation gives CATSDSGGNTGELFF.

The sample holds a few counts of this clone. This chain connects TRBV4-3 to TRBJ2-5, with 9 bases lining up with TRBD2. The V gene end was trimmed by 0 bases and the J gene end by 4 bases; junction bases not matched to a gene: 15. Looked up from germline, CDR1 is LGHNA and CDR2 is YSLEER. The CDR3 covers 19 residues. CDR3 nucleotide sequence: TGCGCCAGCAGCCAAGAAATCCGGGGTAGCGGGAGTCCAAGAGAGACCCAGTACTTC. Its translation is CASSQEIRGSGSPRETQYF.

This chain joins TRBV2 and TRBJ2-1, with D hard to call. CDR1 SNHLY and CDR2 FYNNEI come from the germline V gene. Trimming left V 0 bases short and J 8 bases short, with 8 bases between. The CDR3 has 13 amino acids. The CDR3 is CASSEARVDEQFF. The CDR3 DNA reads TGTGCCAGCAGTGAAGCGAGAGTAGATGAGCAGTTCTTC.

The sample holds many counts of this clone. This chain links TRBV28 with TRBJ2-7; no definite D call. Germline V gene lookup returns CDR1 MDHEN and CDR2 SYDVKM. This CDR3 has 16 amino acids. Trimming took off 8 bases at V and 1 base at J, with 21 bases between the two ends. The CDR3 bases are TGTGCCAGCCTCACTCCAGCCCCAGGTAAATCCTACGAGCAGTACTTC. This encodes CASLTPAPGKSYEQYF.

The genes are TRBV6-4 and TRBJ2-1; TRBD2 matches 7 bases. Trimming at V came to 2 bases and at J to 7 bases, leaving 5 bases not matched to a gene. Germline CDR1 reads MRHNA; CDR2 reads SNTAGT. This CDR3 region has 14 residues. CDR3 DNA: TGTGCCAGCAGTGACGGCCTAGCGGCAAATGAGCAGTTCTTC. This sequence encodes CASSDGLAANEQFF.

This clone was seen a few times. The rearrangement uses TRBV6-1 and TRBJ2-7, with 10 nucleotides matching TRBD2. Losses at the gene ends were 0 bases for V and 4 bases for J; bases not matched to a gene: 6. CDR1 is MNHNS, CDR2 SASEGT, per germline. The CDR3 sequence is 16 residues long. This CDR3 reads CASSEALTSGTYEQYF. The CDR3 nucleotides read TGTGCCAGCAGTGAAGCGCTAACTAGCGGGACTTACGAGCAGTACTTC.

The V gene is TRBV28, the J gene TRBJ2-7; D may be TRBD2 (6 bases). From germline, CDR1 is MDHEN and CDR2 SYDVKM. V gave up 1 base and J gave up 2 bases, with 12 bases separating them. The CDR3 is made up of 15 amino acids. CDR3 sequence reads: CASSLFGRGTYEQYF. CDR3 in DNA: TGTGCCAGCAGTTTATTTGGGCGGGGTACCTACGAGCAGTACTTC.

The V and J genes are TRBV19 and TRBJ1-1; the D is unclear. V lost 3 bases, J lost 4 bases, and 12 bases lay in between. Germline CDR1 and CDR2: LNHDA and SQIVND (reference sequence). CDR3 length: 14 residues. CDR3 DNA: TGTGCCAGTAGTATTGGCGGGTTCGCCACTGAAGCTTTCTTT. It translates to CASSIGGFATEAFF.

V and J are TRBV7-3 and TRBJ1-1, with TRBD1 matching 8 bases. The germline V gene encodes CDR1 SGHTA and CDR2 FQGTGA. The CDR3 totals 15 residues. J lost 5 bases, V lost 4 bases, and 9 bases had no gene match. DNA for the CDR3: TGTGCCAGCAGCTCCTCCGGGACAGGAAAGACTGAAGCTTTCTTT. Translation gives CASSSSGTGKTEAFF.

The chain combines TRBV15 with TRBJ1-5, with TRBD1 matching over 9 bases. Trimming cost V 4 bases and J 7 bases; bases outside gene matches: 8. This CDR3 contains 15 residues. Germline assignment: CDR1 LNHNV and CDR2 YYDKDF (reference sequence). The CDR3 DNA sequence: TGTGCCACCAGCACTATGGGACAGGGAGGGCAGCCCCAGCATTTT. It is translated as CATSTMGQGGQPQHF.

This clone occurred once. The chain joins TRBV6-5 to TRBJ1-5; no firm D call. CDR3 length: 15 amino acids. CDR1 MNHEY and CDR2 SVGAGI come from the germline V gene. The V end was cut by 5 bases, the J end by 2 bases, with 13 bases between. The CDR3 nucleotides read TGTGCCAGCAGTCACGCCCCGGCGGGCAATCAGCCCCAGCATTTT. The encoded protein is CASSHAPAGNQPQHF.

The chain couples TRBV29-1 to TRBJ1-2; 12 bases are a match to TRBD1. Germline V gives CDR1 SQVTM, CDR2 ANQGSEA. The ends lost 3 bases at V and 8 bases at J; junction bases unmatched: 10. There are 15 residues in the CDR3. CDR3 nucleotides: TGCAGCGTTGATTACCCCGGGACAGGGGGCGACGGCTACACCTTC. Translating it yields CSVDYPGTGGDGYTF. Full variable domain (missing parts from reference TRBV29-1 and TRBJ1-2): SAVISQKPSRDICQRGTSLTIQCQVDSQVTMMFWYRQQPGQSLTLIATANQGSEATYESGFVIDKFPISRPNLTFSTLTVSNMSPEDSSIYLCSVDYPGTGGDGYTFGSGTRLTVV.

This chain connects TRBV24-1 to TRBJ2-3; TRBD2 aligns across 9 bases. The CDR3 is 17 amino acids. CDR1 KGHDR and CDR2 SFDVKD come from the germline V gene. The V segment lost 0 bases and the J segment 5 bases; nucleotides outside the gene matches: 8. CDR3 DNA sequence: TGTGCCACCAGTGATTTGGCGAGCGGGGGGAGGGGAGATACGCAGTATTTT. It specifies CATSDLASGGRGDTQYF.

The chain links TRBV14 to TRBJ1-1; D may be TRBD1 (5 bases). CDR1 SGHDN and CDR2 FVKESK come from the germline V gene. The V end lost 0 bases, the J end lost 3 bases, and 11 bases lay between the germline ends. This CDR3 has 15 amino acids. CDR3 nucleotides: TGTGCCAGCAGCCAAGAAGGGGCGCGGTACACTGAAGCTTTCTTT. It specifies CASSQEGARYTEAFF.

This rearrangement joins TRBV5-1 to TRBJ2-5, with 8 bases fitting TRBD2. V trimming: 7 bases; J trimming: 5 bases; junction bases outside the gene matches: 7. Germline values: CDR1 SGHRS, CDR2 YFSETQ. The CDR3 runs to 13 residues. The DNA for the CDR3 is TGCGCCAGCCGGGAGGGGAATGGGGAGACCCAGTACTTC. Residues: CASREGNGETQYF.

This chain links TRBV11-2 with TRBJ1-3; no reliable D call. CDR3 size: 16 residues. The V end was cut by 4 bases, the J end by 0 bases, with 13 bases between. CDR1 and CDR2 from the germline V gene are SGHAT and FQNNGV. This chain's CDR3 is CASSSRRRDSGNTIYF. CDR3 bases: TGTGCCAGCAGCTCCCGGAGGAGGGACTCTGGAAACACCATATATTTT.

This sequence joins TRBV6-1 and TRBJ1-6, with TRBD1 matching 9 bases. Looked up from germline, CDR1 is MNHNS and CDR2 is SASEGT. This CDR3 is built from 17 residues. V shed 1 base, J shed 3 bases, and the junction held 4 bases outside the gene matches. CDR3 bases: TGTGCCAGCAGTGAAGTCGGGACAGGGCTCTATAATTCACCCCTCCACTTT. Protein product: CASSEVGTGLYNSPLHF.

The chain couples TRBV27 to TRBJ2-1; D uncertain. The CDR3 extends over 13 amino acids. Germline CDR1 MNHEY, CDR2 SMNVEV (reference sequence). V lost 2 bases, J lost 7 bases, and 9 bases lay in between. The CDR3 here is CASSLEAWNEQFF. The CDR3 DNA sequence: TGTGCCAGCAGTTTAGAGGCTTGGAATGAGCAGTTCTTC.

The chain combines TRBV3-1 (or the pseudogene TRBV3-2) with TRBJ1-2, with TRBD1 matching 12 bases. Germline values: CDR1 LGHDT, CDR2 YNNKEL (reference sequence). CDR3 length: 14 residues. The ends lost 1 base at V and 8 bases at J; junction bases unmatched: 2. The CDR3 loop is CASSQVGTGGGYTF. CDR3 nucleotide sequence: TGTGCCAGCAGCCAAGTGGGGACAGGGGGCGGCTACACCTTC.

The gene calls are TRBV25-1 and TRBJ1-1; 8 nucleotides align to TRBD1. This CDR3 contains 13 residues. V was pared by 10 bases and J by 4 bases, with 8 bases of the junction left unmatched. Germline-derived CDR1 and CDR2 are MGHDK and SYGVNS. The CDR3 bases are TGTGCCAACCACAGGGGGTTAGGCACTGAAGCTTTCTTT. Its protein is CANHRGLGTEAFF.

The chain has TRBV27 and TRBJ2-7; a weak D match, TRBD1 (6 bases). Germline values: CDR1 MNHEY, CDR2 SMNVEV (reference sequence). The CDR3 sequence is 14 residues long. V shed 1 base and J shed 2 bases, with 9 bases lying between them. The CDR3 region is CASSLWGQTYEQYF. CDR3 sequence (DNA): TGTGCCAGCAGTTTATGGGGACAAACCTACGAGCAGTACTTC.

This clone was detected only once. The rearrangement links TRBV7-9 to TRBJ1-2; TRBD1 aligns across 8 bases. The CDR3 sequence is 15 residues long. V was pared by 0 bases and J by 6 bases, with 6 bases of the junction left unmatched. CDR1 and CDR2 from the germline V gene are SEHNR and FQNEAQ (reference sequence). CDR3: CASSLALRGQDGYTF. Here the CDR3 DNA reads TGTGCCAGCAGCTTAGCCCTCAGGGGGCAGGATGGCTACACCTTC.

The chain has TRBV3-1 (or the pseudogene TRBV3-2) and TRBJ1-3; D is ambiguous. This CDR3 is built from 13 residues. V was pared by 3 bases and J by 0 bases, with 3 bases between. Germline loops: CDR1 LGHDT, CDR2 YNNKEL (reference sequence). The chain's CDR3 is CASSHRSGNTIYF. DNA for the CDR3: TGTGCCAGCAGCCACCGCTCTGGAAACACCATATATTTT.

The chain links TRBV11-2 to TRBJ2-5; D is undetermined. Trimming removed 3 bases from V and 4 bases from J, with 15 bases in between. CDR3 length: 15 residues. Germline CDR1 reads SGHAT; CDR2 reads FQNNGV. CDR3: CASSLARSRGETQYF. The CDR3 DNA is TGTGCCAGCAGCTTGGCCCGGAGTCGCGGAGAGACCCAGTACTTC.

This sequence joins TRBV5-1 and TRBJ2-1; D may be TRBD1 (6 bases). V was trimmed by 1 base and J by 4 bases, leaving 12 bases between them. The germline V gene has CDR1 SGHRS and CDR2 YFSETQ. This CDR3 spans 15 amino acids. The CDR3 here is CASSLSGQSYNEQFF. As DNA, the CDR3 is TGCGCCAGCAGCTTGTCTGGACAGTCTTACAATGAGCAGTTCTTC.

As DNA, the CDR3 is TGTGCCAGTAGTCCCGGTCGGGGACAGATGAACTACGAGCAGTACTTC. Translated: CASSPGRGQMNYEQYF. The J gene is TRBJ2-7, the V gene TRBV19, with 7 nucleotides matching TRBD1. V gave up 5 bases and J gave up 3 bases; unmatched junction bases: 13. CDR1 LNHDA and CDR2 SQIVND come from the germline V gene (reference sequence). CDR3 length: 16 amino acids.

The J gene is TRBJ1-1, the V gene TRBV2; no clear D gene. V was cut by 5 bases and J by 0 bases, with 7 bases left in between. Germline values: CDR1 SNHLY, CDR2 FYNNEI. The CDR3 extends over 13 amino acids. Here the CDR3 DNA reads TGTGCCAGCAGTTCGCGGATGAACACTGAAGCTTTCTTT. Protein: CASSSRMNTEAFF.

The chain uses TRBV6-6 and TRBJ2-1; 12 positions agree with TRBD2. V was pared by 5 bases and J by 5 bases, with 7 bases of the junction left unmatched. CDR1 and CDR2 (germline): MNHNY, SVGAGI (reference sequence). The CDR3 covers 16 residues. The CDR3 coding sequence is TGTGCCAGCAGTGGGGGGACTAGCGGGTTGCACAATGAGCAGTTCTTC. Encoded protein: CASSGGTSGLHNEQFF.

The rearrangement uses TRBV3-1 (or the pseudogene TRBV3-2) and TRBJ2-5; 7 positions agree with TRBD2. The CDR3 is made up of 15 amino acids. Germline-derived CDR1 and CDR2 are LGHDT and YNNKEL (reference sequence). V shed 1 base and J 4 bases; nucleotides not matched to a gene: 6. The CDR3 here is CASSQGGGRGETQYF. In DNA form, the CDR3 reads TGTGCCAGCAGCCAAGGAGGCGGGAGAGGAGAGACCCAGTACTTC.

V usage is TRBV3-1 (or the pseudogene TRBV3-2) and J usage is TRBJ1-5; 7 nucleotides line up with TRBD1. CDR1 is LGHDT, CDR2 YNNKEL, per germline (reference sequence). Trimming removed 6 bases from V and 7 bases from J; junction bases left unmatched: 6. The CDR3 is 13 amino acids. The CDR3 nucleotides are TGTGCCAGCAGTCCTGACAGGGACCAGCCCCAGCATTTT. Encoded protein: CASSPDRDQPQHF.

The CDR3 sequence: CASIEGGQGAYFGADYGYTF. The CDR3 coding sequence is TGTGCCAGCATAGAAGGGGGACAGGGGGCCTACTTCGGGGCGGATTATGGCTACACCTTC. The rearrangement uses TRBV28 and TRBJ1-2; the match to TRBD1 covers 12 bases. The V gene's germline CDR1 is MDHEN and CDR2 SYDVKM. The CDR3 is 20 amino acids. V was clipped by 7 bases and J by 5 bases; unmatched bases: 23.